This T cell receptor beta chain derives from a study of T cell responses to AZD1222 COVID-19 vaccine. Clones were read by immunoSEQ multiplex PCR, and TCRdb kept only the in-frame ones, dropping some. The data show 130,000 or so clones, approximately 86% seen once. Second doses were pooled across both intervals (about 4 or about 12 weeks). CDR1 LNHDA and CDR2 SQIVND come from the germline V gene (reference sequence). The ends were cut back, 7 bases at V and 3 bases at J, with 12 bases in the middle. This CDR3 has 13 amino acids. Regarding the study as a whole: Baseline serostatus was positive in only six AZD1222 recipients.

Concerning this clone: Its cognate antigen is unknown.

This chain links TRBV19 with TRBJ1-2; no clear D. The TCR sequence derives from an adult who received the AZD1222 COVID-19 vaccine. This specimen was peripheral blood, taken 28 days after the second AZD1222 dose. CDR3 sequence reads: CASTPDGHYGYTF. The CDR3, as DNA: TGTGCCAGTACCCCCGACGGACACTATGGCTACACCTTC.